This TCR beta chain emerged from a study of T cells in Graves' hyperthyroidism and ophthalmopathy. Study-level results: The model made its ophthalmopathy prediction, and onset followed a median around 6.5 months later. Patients with ophthalmopathy were separated from those with stable hyperthyroidism by a 13 V-J model.

Regions amplified from RNA transcripts were the TCR beta CDR3 regions. The HTBI primer set served for first-round RT-PCR of the TCR CDR3. TCRdb re-called the multiplex PCR reads with MiXCR, one entry per CDR3 protein. The table has under 400,000 distinct CDR3 sequences, 15% to 20% seen once. As for this clonotype: Antigen specificity is unknown.

The CDR3 is 16 amino acids. Germline-derived CDR1 and CDR2 are WSHSY and SAAADI. The V end was cut by 8 bases, the J end by 7 bases, with 24 bases between. No progression to ophthalmopathy during 18 months of follow-up defined stable disease. Thyroid ultrasound, orbital computed tomography, clinical symptoms, and serum thyroxine and TRAb underpinned diagnoses. This clonotype originated in a man aged 30-40 years with Graves' hyperthyroidism. The source material was blood. J is TRBJ2-1 and V is TRBV10-2; D remains unclear. CDR3 region: CASHPVRAKYRNEQFF. The CDR3 DNA reads TGCGCCAGCCACCCCGTTCGGGCTAAATATCGGAATGAGCAGTTCTTC.